This TCR beta chain emerged from a study of blood T cell repertoires in COVID-19 (dated by TCRdb to 2020 to 2022). Regarding the complete study: Samples covering the acute and convalescent phases of COVID-19 were provided by collaborators in the United States, Italy and Spain. The prospective study material was composed of cDNA or gDNA derived from T cells, B-cell-depleted T cells, or PBMCs. Subjects who had been exposed to COVID-19, were actively infected with it, or had recovered from it provided the deeply sampled blood TCRbeta repertoires that made up the dataset. The repertoires were released in a freely available public database intended as a resource for research on the immune response to SARS-CoV-2. Samples were obtained from the ongoing ImmuneRACE study (first 160 participants) and from some 1,300 subjects provided by 6 global collaborators. Sample metadata almost always included a de-identified subject ID, COVID-19 status, age in years and sex. Where HLA class I and class II types were available, the types were taken from metadata supplied by the sample provider, not from assay-based typing.

The immunoSEQ Assay, a bias-controlled multiplex PCR, was used to amplify TCRbeta CDR3 regions from genomic DNA. In the authors' own workflow: Within the assay, amplification of reference gene primers was used to estimate how many nucleated cells each sample contained. To quantify the absolute abundance of each unique TCRbeta CDR3 rearrangement, sequence reads were collapsed and filtered. For each sample, productive Simpson clonality was calculated as the square root of Simpson's diversity index across productive rearrangements. The source is immuneACCESS, and TCRdb retained only in-frame sequences with V and J called. Part of the clones is not carried over; for the studies checked, unresolved V genes explain less than half of this, and the remainder is unexplained. That table is the source of V, J and clone size, and D and trimming were worked out from the DNA. This sample is represented by about 230,000 clones; approximately 80% of them were singletons. Of the sample, 6% to 9.5% is held by the ten largest clones.

Concerning this clone: This receptor's antigen is unknown. Base qualities are not recorded, but no much larger clone differs from it by a single base.

The germline V gene encodes CDR1 GTSNPN and CDR2 SVGIG (reference sequence). The junction carries 10 bases between V and J, which are trimmed by 1 base and 4 bases respectively. Counted from cysteine to phenylalanine, this CDR3 has 13 amino acids. Of the read, only the CDR3 DNA is kept; its 39 bases are in frame from base 1. Overall results and qualifications from the work: The quantity of clinical and demographic metadata differed by source and by participant and was supplied without curation.

Collaborating institutions collected whole blood in K2EDTA tubes following their own protocols. For TCRbeta analysis, collaborators shipped samples as frozen whole blood, isolated PBMCs, or DNA extracted from either of those sample types. The sample comprised peripheral blood. This TCR came from a woman in her 50s with acute or convalescent COVID-19. The chain links TRBV30 with TRBJ1-2; the D region possibly corresponds to TRBD1 (5 bases align). The nucleotide sequence is given as TGTGCCTGGAGTGGGGGGGTGGGCTATGGCTACACCTTC. The encoded protein is CAWSGGVGYGYTF.